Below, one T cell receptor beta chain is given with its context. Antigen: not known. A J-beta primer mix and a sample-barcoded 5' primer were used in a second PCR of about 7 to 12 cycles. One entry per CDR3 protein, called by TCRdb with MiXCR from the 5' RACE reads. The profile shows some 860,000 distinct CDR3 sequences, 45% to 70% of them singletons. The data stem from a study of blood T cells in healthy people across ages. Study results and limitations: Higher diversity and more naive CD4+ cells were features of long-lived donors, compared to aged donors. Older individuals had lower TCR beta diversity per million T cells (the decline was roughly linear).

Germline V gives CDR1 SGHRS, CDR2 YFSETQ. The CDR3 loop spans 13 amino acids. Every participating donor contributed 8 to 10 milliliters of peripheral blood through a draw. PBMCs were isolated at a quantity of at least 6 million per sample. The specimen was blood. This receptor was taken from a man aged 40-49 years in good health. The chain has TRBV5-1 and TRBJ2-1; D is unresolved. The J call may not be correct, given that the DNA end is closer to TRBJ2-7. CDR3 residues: CASRFVSYNEQYF. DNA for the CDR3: TGCGCCAGCAGGTTCGTTTCCTACAATGAGCAGTACTTC.